The 11 T cell receptor beta chains presented below share a single source sample, sequenced in a study of glioma-infiltrating T cells after dendritic cell vaccination. Noted time point: after dendritic cell vaccination, including at tumor progression/relapse. This table comes from immunoSEQ multiplex PCR, and its TCRdb copy is limited to in-frame clones, with some not included. The sample records roughly 85,000 clones, less than 85% being singletons. The input for sequencing was blood, taken after dendritic cell vaccination. The receptor source for this set is a human donor with glioblastoma.

This clone was counted between two and nine times. The V call is TRBV27, the J call TRBJ1-6, with TRBD1 matching over 8 bases. The CDR3 spans 13 residues. Looked up from germline, CDR1 is MNHEY and CDR2 is SMNVEV (reference sequence). The V segment lost 5 bases and the J segment 14 bases; nucleotides outside the gene matches: 8. The CDR3 loop reads CASSSRDRRSLHF. In DNA, the CDR3 is TGTGCCAGCAGTAGCAGGGACAGGAGGTCCCTCCACTTT.

The chain employs TRBV7-8 and TRBJ2-7; TRBD2 agrees at 10 bases. The CDR3 contains 18 residues. The ends lost 3 bases at V and 2 bases at J; junction bases unmatched: 13. Germline V gene data show CDR1 as SGHVS and CDR2 as FQNEAQ. CDR3 residues: CASSFSHSGLADAYEQYF. The CDR3 nucleotides are TGTGCCAGCAGCTTCTCGCACTCCGGACTAGCGGATGCCTACGAGCAGTACTTC.

The chain joins TRBV6-5 to TRBJ1-3; D gene unclear. V lost 2 bases, J lost 0 bases, and 11 bases lay in between. The germline gives CDR1 MNHEY, CDR2 SVGAGI. The CDR3 runs to 16 residues. CDR3 bases: TGTGCCAGCAGTTACGCAACTGAACCCTCTGGAAACACCATATATTTT. Residues: CASSYATEPSGNTIYF.

This chain joins TRBV2 and TRBJ1-2; 8 bases fit TRBD1. CDR3 length equals 15 residues. With 7 bases clipped from V and 0 bases from J, the junction kept 7 bases outside the gene matches. Germline CDR1 is SNHLY and CDR2 is FYNNEI. The CDR3 region is CASKVGTGPNYGYTF. The CDR3, as DNA: TGTGCCAGCAAAGTCGGGACAGGACCTAACTATGGCTACACCTTC. The full variable domain, its missing parts supplied by reference TRBV2 and TRBJ1-2, is EPEVTQTPSHQVTQMGQEVILRCVPISNHLYFYWYRQILGQKVEFLVSFYNNEISEKSEIFDDQFSVERPDGSNFTLKIRSTKLEDSAMYFCASKVGTGPNYGYTFGSGTRLTVV.

The V and J genes are TRBV9 and TRBJ2-1; D gene unclear. The V gene's germline CDR1 is SGDLS and CDR2 YYNGEE. This CDR3 comprises 15 residues. The V end lost 6 bases, the J end lost 3 bases, and 16 bases lay between the germline ends. The CDR3 DNA reads as TGTGCCAGCAACCCCGAAGCAGGCTTCTACAATGAGCAGTTCTTC. Translating it yields CASNPEAGFYNEQFF.

This clone came up once. The gene calls are TRBV27 and TRBJ2-1, with TRBD1 matching 7 bases. The CDR3 contains 15 residues. The V segment lost 5 bases and the J segment 7 bases; nucleotides outside the gene matches: 11. Germline V gene data show CDR1 as MNHEY and CDR2 as SMNVEV (reference sequence). The CDR3 DNA sequence: TGTGCCAGCAGTGCACCACAGGGGTCCAAAAATGAGCAGTTCTTC. This translates into CASSAPQGSKNEQFF.

This chain uses TRBV7-6 with TRBJ1-3, with D perhaps TRBD1 (5 bases). V was trimmed by 0 bases and J by 4 bases, leaving 10 bases between them. CDR1 is SGHVS and CDR2 is FNYEAQ in the germline V gene. The CDR3 is made up of 15 amino acids. In DNA, the CDR3 is TGTGCCAGCAGCTTAGCGCTGGGGCACGGAAACACCATATATTTT. Translating gives CASSLALGHGNTIYF.

This clone has more than one count but fewer than ten. This sequence joins TRBV14 and TRBJ1-1, with 8 bases identical to TRBD1. CDR3 length equals 14 residues. Germline assignment: CDR1 SGHDN and CDR2 FVKESK. Trimming took 6 bases from V and 1 from J; bases not matched to a gene: 4. As DNA, the CDR3 is TGTGCCAGCAGTCAGGGGGCCCGGAACACTGAAGCTTTCTTT. As protein: CASSQGARNTEAFF.

The rearrangement uses TRBV19 and TRBJ2-1; tentatively, D is TRBD2 (6 bases). The CDR3 sequence is 14 residues long. From germline, CDR1 is LNHDA and CDR2 SQIVND (reference sequence). V was cut by 1 base and J by 9 bases, with 13 bases left in between. For the CDR3, the DNA is TGTGCCAGTAGTATAGGGCCGGCGGGGAGTGAGCAGTTCTTC. It specifies CASSIGPAGSEQFF.

This chain connects TRBV4-1 to TRBJ2-7; 10 bases agree with TRBD2. The length of the CDR3 is 16 residues. After removal of 0 bases from V and 6 bases from J, the junction contained 8 bases not matched to a gene. In germline, CDR1 is MGHRA, CDR2 YSYEKL. CDR3 protein: CASSQEITSGKVEQYF. The CDR3 DNA sequence: TGCGCCAGCAGCCAAGAAATCACTAGCGGGAAGGTCGAGCAGTACTTC.

The rearrangement uses TRBV28 and TRBJ1-2; 10 bases match TRBD1. J was trimmed by 8 bases and V by 3 bases; bases with no gene match: 6. The germline gives CDR1 MDHEN, CDR2 SYDVKM. This CDR3 spans 14 amino acids. The CDR3 reads CASSFVGQGRGYTF. Written as DNA, the CDR3 is TGTGCCAGCAGTTTCGTGGGACAGGGGAGAGGCTACACCTTC.